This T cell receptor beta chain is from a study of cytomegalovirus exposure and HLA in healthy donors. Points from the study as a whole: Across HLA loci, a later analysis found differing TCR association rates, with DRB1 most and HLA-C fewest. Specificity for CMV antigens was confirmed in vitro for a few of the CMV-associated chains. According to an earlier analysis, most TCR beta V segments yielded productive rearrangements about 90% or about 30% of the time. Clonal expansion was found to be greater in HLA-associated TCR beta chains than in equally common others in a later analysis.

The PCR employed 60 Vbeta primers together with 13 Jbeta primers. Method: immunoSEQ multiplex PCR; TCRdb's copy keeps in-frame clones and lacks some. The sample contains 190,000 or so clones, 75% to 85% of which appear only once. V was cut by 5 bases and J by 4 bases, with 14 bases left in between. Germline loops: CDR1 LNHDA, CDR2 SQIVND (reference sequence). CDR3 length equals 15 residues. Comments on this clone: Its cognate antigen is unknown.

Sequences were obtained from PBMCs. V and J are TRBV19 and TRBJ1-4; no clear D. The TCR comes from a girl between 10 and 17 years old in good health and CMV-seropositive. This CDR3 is CASSWQASNNEKLFF. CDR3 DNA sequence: TGTGCCAGTAGTTGGCAGGCCTCAAATAATGAAAAACTGTTTTTT.